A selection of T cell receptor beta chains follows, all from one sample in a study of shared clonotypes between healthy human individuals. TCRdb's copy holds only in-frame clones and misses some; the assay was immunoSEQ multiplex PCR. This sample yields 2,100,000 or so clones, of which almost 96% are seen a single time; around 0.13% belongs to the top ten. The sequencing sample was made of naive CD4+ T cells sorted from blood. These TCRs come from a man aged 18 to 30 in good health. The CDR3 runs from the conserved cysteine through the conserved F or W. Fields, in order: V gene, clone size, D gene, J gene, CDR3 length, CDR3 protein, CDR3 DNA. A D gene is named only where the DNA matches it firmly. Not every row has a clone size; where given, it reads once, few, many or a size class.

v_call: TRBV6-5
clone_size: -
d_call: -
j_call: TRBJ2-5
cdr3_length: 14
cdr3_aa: CASSYRQSLETQYF
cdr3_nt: TGTGCCAGCAGTTACAGGCAGAGCCTGGAGACCCAGTACTTC

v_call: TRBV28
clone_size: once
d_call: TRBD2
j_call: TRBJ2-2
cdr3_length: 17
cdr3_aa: CASSLSSGGTNTGELFF
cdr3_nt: TGTGCCAGCAGTTTATCATCGGGGGGGACCAACACCGGGGAGCTGTTTTTT

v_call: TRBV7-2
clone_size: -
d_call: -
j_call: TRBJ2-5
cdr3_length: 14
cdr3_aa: CASSPLGSQETQYF
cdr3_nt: TGTGCCAGCAGCCCCCTGGGGAGCCAAGAGACCCAGTACTTC

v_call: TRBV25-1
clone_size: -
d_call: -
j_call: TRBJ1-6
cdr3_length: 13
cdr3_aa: CASRLLLNSPLHF
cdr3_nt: TGTGCCAGCAGACTTCTACTTAATTCACCCCTCCACTTT

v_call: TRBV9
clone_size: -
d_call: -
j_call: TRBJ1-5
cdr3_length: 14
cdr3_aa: CASSVGLDNQPQHF
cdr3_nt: TGTGCCAGCAGCGTAGGTTTAGACAATCAGCCCCAGCATTTT

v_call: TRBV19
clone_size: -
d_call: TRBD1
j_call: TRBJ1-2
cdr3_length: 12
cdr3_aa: CASMDRGDGYTF
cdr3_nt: TGTGCCAGTATGGACAGGGGGGATGGCTACACCTTC

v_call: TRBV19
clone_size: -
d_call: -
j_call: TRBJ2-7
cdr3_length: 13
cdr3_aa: CASRPTGNYEQYF
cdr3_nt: TGTGCCAGTAGGCCGACAGGAAACTACGAGCAGTACTTC

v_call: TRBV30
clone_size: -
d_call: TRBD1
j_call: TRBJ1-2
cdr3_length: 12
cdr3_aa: CAWSRGKDGYTF
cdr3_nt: TGTGCCTGGTCCAGGGGGAAAGATGGCTACACCTTC

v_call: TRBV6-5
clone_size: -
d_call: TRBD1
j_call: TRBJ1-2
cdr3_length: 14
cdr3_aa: CASSFGTGNYGYTF
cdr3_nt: TGTGCCAGCAGTTTCGGGACAGGGAACTATGGCTACACCTTC

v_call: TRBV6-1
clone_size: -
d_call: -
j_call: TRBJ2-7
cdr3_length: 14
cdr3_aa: CASSEPDGIYEQYF
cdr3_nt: TGTGCCAGCAGTGAGCCTGACGGAATCTACGAGCAGTACTTC

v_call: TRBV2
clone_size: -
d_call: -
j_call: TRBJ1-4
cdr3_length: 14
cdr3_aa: CASSDWGTNEKLFF
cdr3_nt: TGTGCCAGCAGTGATTGGGGAACTAATGAAAAACTGTTTTTT

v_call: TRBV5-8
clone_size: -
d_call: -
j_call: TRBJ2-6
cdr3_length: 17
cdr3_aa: CANIGEAPPSGANVLTF
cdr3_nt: TGTGCCAACATTGGGGAGGCTCCTCCCTCTGGGGCCAACGTCCTGACTTTC

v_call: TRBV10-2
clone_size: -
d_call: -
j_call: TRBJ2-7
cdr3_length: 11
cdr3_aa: CASSLAYEQYF
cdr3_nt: TGCGCCAGCAGTCTGGCCTACGAGCAGTACTTC

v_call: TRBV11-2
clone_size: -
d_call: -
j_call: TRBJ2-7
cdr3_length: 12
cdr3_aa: CASSSGTSEQYF
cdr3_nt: TGTGCCAGCAGCTCAGGGACAAGCGAGCAGTACTTC

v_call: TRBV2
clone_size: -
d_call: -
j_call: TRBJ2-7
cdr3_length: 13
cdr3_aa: CASSEDSSYEQYF
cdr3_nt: TGTGCCAGCAGTGAAGACAGCTCCTACGAGCAGTACTTC

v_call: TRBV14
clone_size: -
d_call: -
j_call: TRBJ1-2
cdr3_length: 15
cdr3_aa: CASSQATGPGRGYTF
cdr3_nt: TGTGCCAGCAGCCAGGCAACAGGGCCAGGGAGGGGCTACACCTTC

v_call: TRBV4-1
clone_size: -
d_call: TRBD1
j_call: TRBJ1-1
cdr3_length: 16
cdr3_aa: CASSHEDRGRHTEAFF
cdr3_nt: TGCGCCAGCAGCCATGAGGACAGGGGTCGGCACACTGAAGCTTTCTTT

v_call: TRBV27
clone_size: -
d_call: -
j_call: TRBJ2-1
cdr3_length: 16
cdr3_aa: CASSPGGRVFYNEQFF
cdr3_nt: TGTGCCAGCAGTCCCGGGGGGCGCGTTTTCTACAATGAGCAGTTCTTC

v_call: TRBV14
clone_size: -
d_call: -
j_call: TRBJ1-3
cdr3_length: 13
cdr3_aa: CASSRPGGNTIYF
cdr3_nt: TGTGCCAGCAGCCGACCGGGAGGAAACACCATATATTTT

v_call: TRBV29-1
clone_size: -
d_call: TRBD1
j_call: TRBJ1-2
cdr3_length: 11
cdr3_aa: CSASGQGDYTF
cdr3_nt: TGCAGCGCTTCGGGACAGGGGGACTACACCTTC

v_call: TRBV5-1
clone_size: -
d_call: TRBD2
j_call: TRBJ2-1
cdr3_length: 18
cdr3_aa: CASSWRTSGELSYNEQFF
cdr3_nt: TGCGCCAGCAGCTGGCGGACTAGCGGGGAGCTCAGCTACAATGAGCAGTTCTTC

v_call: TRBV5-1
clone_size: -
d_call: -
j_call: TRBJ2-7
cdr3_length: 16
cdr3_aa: CASSLGGSLDAYEQYF
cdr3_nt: TGCGCCAGCAGCTTGGGAGGCTCGCTCGATGCCTACGAGCAGTACTTC

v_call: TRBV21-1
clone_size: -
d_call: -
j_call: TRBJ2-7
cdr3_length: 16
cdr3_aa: CASSKAVGVRSYEQYF
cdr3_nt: TGTGCCAGCAGCAAAGCCGTGGGCGTAAGGTCCTACGAGCAGTACTTC

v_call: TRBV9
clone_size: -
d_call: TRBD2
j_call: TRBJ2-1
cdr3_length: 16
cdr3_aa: CASSVAGGRSYNEQFF
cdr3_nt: TGTGCCAGCAGCGTAGCAGGCGGGAGGAGTTACAATGAGCAGTTCTTC

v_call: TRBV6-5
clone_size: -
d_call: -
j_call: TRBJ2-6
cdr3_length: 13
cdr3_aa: CASIGSGANVLTF
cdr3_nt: TGTGCCAGCATAGGCTCTGGGGCCAACGTCCTGACTTTC

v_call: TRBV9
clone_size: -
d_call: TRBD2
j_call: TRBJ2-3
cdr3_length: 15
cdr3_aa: CASSERGGLVDTQYF
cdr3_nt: TGTGCCAGCAGCGAGCGGGGGGGCCTGGTAGATACGCAGTATTTT

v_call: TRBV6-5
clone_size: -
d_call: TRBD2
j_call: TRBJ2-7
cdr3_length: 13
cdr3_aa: CASSRGGPYEQYF
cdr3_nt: TGTGCCAGCAGCCGCGGGGGGCCCTACGAGCAGTACTTC

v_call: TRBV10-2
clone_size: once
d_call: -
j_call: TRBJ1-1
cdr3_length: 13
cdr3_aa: CASSEAGATEAFF
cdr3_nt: TGCGCCAGCAGTGAAGCAGGGGCGACTGAAGCTTTCTTT

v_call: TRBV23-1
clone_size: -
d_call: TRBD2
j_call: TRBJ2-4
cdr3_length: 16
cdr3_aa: CASRTETSVAKNIQYF
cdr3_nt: TGCGCCAGCAGAACGGAGACTAGCGTGGCCAAAAACATTCAGTACTTC

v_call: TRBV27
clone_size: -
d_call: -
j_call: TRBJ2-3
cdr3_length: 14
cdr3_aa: CASSLLGAGDTQYF
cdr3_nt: TGTGCCAGCAGTTTATTGGGGGCCGGAGATACGCAGTATTTT

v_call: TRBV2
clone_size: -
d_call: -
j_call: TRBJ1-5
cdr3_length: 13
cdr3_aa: CASAKDGNQPQHF
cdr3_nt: TGTGCCAGCGCTAAGGATGGCAATCAGCCCCAGCATTTT

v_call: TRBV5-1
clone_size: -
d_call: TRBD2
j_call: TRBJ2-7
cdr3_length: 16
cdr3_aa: CASSVLTSGNPYEQYF
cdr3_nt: TGCGCCAGCAGCGTTTTGACTAGCGGCAACCCCTACGAGCAGTACTTC

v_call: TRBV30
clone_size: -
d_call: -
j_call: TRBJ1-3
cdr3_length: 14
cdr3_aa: CAWRTTGSGNTIYF
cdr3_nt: TGTGCCTGGAGGACAACAGGGAGTGGAAACACCATATATTTT

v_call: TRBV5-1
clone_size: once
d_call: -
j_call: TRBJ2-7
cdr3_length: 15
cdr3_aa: CASSLVSGDSYEQYF
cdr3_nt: TGCGCCAGCAGCTTGGTTTCGGGGGACTCCTACGAGCAGTACTTC

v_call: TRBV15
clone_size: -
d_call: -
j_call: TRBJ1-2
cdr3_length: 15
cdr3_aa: CATSSRRATQYGYTF
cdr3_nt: TGTGCCACCAGCAGCCGTAGGGCGACGCAATATGGCTACACCTTC

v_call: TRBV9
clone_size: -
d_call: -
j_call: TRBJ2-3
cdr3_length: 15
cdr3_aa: CASSVESGRGDTQYF
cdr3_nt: TGTGCCAGCAGCGTCGAATCAGGACGGGGAGATACGCAGTATTTT

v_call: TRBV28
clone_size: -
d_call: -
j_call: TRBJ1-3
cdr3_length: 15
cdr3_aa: CASSLRAANGNTIYF
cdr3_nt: TGTGCCAGCAGCCTCCGGGCCGCCAACGGAAACACCATATATTTT

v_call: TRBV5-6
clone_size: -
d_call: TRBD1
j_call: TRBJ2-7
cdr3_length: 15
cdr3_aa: CASSRFQGATYEQYF
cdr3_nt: TGTGCCAGCAGCCGATTCCAGGGGGCAACCTACGAGCAGTACTTC

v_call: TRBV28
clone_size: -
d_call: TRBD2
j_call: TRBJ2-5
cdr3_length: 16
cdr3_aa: CASSLALGGKQETQYF
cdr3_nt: TGTGCCAGCAGTCTTGCTCTGGGGGGGAAACAAGAGACCCAGTACTTC

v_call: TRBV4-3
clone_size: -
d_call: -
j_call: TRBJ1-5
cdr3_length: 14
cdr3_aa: CASSLWPTNQPQHF
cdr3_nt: TGCGCCAGCAGCCTCTGGCCGACGAATCAGCCCCAGCATTTT

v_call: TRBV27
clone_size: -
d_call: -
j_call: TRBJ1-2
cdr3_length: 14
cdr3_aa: CASSLSVPRHGYTF
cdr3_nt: TGTGCCAGCAGTTTATCTGTCCCGAGGCATGGCTACACCTTC

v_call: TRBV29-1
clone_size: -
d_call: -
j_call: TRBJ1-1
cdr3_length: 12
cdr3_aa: CSVEFGNTEAFF
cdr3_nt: TGCAGCGTTGAATTCGGGAACACTGAAGCTTTCTTT

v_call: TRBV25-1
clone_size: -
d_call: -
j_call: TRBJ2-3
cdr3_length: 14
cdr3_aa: CASSASLGSDTQYF
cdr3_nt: TGTGCCAGCAGTGCCAGCCTTGGGTCAGATACGCAGTATTTT

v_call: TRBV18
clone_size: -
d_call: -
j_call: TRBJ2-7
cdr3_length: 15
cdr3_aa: CASSPNGVSSYEQYF
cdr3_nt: TGTGCCAGCTCACCAAATGGGGTAAGCTCCTACGAGCAGTACTTC

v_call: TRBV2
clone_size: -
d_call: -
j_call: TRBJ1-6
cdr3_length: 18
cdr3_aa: CASSEEGRRGFYNSPLHF
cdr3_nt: TGTGCCAGCAGTGAAGAGGGGCGGAGGGGGTTCTATAATTCACCCCTCCACTTT

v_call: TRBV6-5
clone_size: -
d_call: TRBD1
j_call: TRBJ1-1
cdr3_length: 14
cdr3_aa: CASSRSDRGTEAFF
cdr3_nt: TGTGCCAGCAGTCGTTCCGACAGGGGAACTGAAGCTTTCTTT

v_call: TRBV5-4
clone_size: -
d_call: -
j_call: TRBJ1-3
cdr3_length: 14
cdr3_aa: CASSPRHAGNTIYF
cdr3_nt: TGTGCCAGCAGCCCGCGACACGCCGGAAACACCATATATTTT

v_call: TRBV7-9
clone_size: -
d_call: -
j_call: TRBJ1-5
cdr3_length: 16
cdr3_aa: CASSLGQGVSNQPQHF
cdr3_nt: TGTGCCAGCAGCTTAGGGCAGGGCGTTAGCAATCAGCCCCAGCATTTT

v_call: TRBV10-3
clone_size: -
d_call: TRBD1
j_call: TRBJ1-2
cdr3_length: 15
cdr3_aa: CAISEGEGTGKGYTF
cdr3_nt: TGTGCCATCAGTGAAGGTGAGGGGACAGGGAAAGGCTACACCTTC

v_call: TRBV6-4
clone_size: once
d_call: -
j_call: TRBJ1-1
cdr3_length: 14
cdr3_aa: CASSDSITSGEAFF
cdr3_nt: TGTGCCAGCAGTGACTCGATTACGAGCGGAGAAGCTTTCTTT